This T cell receptor beta chain was identified during a study of Graves' ophthalmopathy and Graves' hyperthyroidism. Unmatched junction bases numbered 14, after V lost 5 bases and J lost 5 bases. The CDR3 totals 16 residues. Germline lookup yields CDR1 SEHNR and CDR2 FQNEAQ (reference sequence). Using RNA transcripts, the TCR beta CDR3 regions were amplified. After a first-round RT-PCR with HTBI primers, a second-round multiplex PCR was run. TCRdb ran MiXCR on the multiplex PCR reads and lists one entry per CDR3 protein. The data show 650,000 to 900,000 distinct CDR3 sequences, approximately 40% seen once.

What was sequenced was peripheral blood. The chain links TRBV7-9 to TRBJ2-5; 7 positions agree with TRBD2. The receptor comes from an adult man with Graves' ophthalmopathy. CDR3 protein: CASSLKDTSGGETQYF. The CDR3 region has the DNA TGTGCCAGCAGCCTAAAGGACACCTCCGGGGGGGAGACCCAGTACTTC.